The 4 T cell receptor beta chains below were found in one sample sequenced in a study of T cells in Graves' hyperthyroidism and ophthalmopathy. Amplification of TCR beta CDR3 regions was performed using RNA transcripts as template. Researchers ran a first-round RT-PCR on the TCR CDR3 using the HTBI primer set. TCRdb independently ran MiXCR on the multiplex PCR reads; one entry per CDR3 protein. The table has about 640,000 distinct CDR3 sequences, around 20% seen once; the top ten hold 30% to 40%. Sequences were obtained from blood. The receptors come from a man aged 30 to 39 with Graves' ophthalmopathy.

This clonotype was counted only a few times. The CDR3 is CASSLYPGLAGGNIQYF. The CDR3 nucleotides read TGTGCCAGCAGCTTGTACCCGGGACTAGCGGGAGGGAACATTCAGTACTTC. The genes are TRBV7-2 and TRBJ2-4, with 16 bases matching TRBD2. J gave up 7 bases and V 3 bases, and 6 bases lay outside the gene matches. Germline V gene sequence: CDR1 SGHTA, CDR2 FQGNSA. This CDR3 comprises 17 residues.

This clonotype has just a few counts. The chain combines TRBV2 with TRBJ1-5; TRBD1 is a possible D gene (6 bases). Trimming left V 4 bases short and J 4 bases short, with 11 bases between. Germline CDR1 and CDR2: SNHLY and FYNNEI. CDR3 size: 14 residues. As DNA, the CDR3 is TGTGCCAGCAGTGGCGGACAGATAAATCAGCCCCAGCATTTT. It specifies CASSGGQINQPQHF.

This clonotype came up a few times. The chain is built from TRBV19 and TRBJ2-1; D is possibly TRBD2 (6 bases). Trimming stripped 4 bases from V and 8 bases from J, with 15 bases between. The CDR3 contains 14 residues. CDR1 is LNHDA, CDR2 SQIVND, per germline (reference sequence). The chain's CDR3 is CASSTGGVPYEQFF. CDR3 DNA sequence: TGTGCCAGTAGTACTGGCGGGGTCCCCTATGAGCAGTTCTTC.

The gene calls are TRBV6-1 and TRBJ1-5, with D unresolved. The CDR3 is 13 residues long. CDR1 and CDR2 (germline): MNHNS, SASEGT. The germline V and J ends were trimmed by 8 bases and 0 bases, with 8 bases remaining between them. CDR3 bases: TGTGCCAGCCATAGGCCTAGCAATCAGCCCCAGCATTTT. Protein sequence: CASHRPSNQPQHF.